This T cell receptor (beta chain) was profiled in a study of T cell repertoires in cytomegalovirus infection. For the study at large: Public TCR beta signatures were indicative of both CMV infection and a matching HLA type. Findings and limits, study-wide: Pooled public TCR beta family frequency picked out CMV carriers with the relevant HLA. It was HLA-C-restricted CMV-specific TCR beta clonotypes that dominated the response ex vivo.

This clonotype came up many times. Antigen unknown. CDR3 length: 13 residues. Trimming cost V 9 bases and J 3 bases; bases outside gene matches: 5. The germline V gene encodes CDR1 KGHDR and CDR2 SFDVKD. Via MiXCR, TCRdb re-called the reads, giving one row per CDR3 protein. Of 310,000 or so distinct CDR3 sequences listed, about 9.1% are singletons. This sequence originates from a human donor in good health (CMV status not recorded). Some clones in this sample may be carry-over from other donors' samples. The chain carries TRBV24-1 and TRBJ2-5; 8 nucleotides match TRBD1. The sequenced material came from PBMCs. CDR3 bases: TGTGCCACCGGACAACAGGGGGAAGAGACCCAGTACTTC. This translates into CATGQQGEETQYF.